The present entry profiles one T cell receptor beta chain with its context. The antigen is unknown. The data are from a study of shared clonotypes between healthy human individuals. Donors were healthy HIV-negative adults without recently reported acute infections or vaccinations. Nashville, Tennessee was home to all donors, who were Caucasian adults. TCRdb's table, derived via immunoSEQ multiplex PCR, lists solely in-frame clones and lacks some. The repertoire includes under 2,500,000 clones, almost 96% of them detected once, and approximately 0.13% sits in the top ten. Findings of the study overall: Depth of sequencing was expected to influence donor clonotype sharing. Despite large depth, rarefaction showed incomplete sorted-subset sequencing.

Germline V gene sequence: CDR1 SEHNR, CDR2 FQNEAQ (reference sequence). The V end was cut by 3 bases, the J end by 4 bases, with 15 bases between. The CDR3 sequence is 15 residues long. The source material was naive CD4+ T cells sorted from blood. Regarding subset: CD45RA+ positively selected. The receptor's source is a man younger than 35 in good health. V and J are TRBV7-9 and TRBJ1-1; D is unclear. In DNA form, the CDR3 reads TGTGCCAGCAGCTTGGCATCCACAGCGGGCACTGAAGCTTTCTTT. It specifies CASSLASTAGTEAFF.